The sequence of this T cell receptor beta chain was determined in a study of T-cell memory formation after mild COVID-19. Study-level findings and limits: The authors left the SARS-CoV-2 specificity of second-wave clones peaking on day 37 unconfirmed.

Barcoded TCR alpha and TCR beta cDNA libraries with UMIs came from 5'RACE using constant-segment primers. TCRdb re-analysed the 5' RACE reads in MiXCR, keeping a single row per CDR3 protein. The sample carries more than 300,000 distinct CDR3 sequences, approximately 14% recorded once. Unmatched junction bases numbered 6, after V lost 4 bases and J lost 0 bases. The V gene's germline CDR1 is SGHRS and CDR2 YFSETQ. This CDR3 is 15 amino acids long. This clonotype was detected ten times or more. Its antigen is not known. This chain joins TRBV5-1 and TRBJ1-2; 7 positions agree with TRBD1. The sequence derives from a man in his late teens or twenties who had mild COVID-19 (a few samples of this study predate the infection). Cell type and time point are not known. The specimen sequenced was PBMCs or a T cell subset sorted from them (not recorded which). This chain's CDR3 is CASSVGTDPNYGYTF. CDR3 nucleotides: TGCGCCAGCAGCGTAGGGACAGACCCTAACTATGGCTACACCTTC.